These 16 T cell receptor beta chains share one sample of origin, sequenced in a study of beta chain bispecific antibodies for T cell cancers. General observations from the study: Most targeted TRBV signal came from the leukemia cell line cells, not normal T cells. The TRBV12-3 share of total TRBV signal fell more than 97% after anti-TRBV12 rather than anti-CD19 exposure.

Expansion lasted 3 days, with either anti-CD3 antibody OKT3 or CD3/CD28 beads. MiXCR, run by TCRdb on the 5' RACE reads, gives a single entry per CDR3 protein. Of 20,000 to 25,000 distinct CDR3 sequences listed, about 2% are singletons. No antigen has been identified for these receptors. Sequencing was performed on healthy donor T cells cultured with leukemia cells, taken from a culture containing a bispecific antibody targeting TCR Vbeta12. These receptor sequences come from a human donor in good health. Some clones in this sample may be carry-over from other donors' samples.

This clonotype was counted ten times or more. This sequence joins TRBV7-3 and TRBJ1-3; no definite D call. The CDR3 runs to 12 residues. Germline CDR1 reads SGHTA; CDR2 reads FQGTGA. Trimming took 1 base from V and 3 from J, leaving 1 base between them. This CDR3 is CASSLNGNTIYF. CDR3 bases: TGTGCCAGCAGCTTAAATGGAAACACCATATATTTT.

In its sample, this clonotype was seen many times. V and J are TRBV7-6 and TRBJ2-5, with D perhaps matching TRBD1 or TRBD2 (5 bases each). Trimming cost V 1 base and J 4 bases, with 16 bases left between them. Germline CDR1 and CDR2: SGHVS and FNYEAQ. This CDR3 comprises 16 residues. The CDR3 here is CASSLVFGALGETQYF. The DNA of the CDR3 is TGTGCCAGCAGCTTAGTATTCGGGGCCTTGGGAGAGACCCAGTACTTC.

This clonotype has ten or more counts. V usage is TRBV7-9 and J usage is TRBJ1-1; the D is unclear. V was clipped by 2 bases and J by 2 bases, with 9 bases between them. CDR3 size: 14 residues. CDR1 SEHNR and CDR2 FQNEAQ come from the germline V gene (reference sequence). CDR3 in amino acids: CASSLQAPNTEAFF. CDR3 nucleotides: TGTGCCAGCAGCTTACAGGCACCCAACACTGAAGCTTTCTTT.

This clonotype was detected many times. The chain couples TRBV3-1 to TRBJ2-1; no reliable D call. Deletions cut 0 bases from V and 0 bases from J, with 9 bases between. The CDR3 has 16 amino acids. Germline V gene data show CDR1 as LGHDT and CDR2 as YNNKEL (reference sequence). CDR3 bases: TGTGCCAGCAGCCAAGATGAGTGGGTCTCCTACAATGAGCAGTTCTTC. This translates into CASSQDEWVSYNEQFF.

This clonotype has ten or more counts. The chain combines TRBV2 with TRBJ2-3; no firm D call. CDR1 is SNHLY and CDR2 is FYNNEI in the germline V gene. V lost 2 bases and J 5 bases, leaving 2 bases between the germline ends. The CDR3 loop spans 11 amino acids. The DNA for the CDR3 is TGTGCCAGCAGTGAATTAGATACGCAGTATTTT. This sequence encodes CASSELDTQYF. Full variable domain (outside the CDR3, taken from reference TRBV2 and TRBJ2-3): EPEVTQTPSHQVTQMGQEVILRCVPISNHLYFYWYRQILGQKVEFLVSFYNNEISEKSEIFDDQFSVERPDGSNFTLKIRSTKLEDSAMYFCASSELDTQYFGPGTRLTVL.

This clonotype is labeled as medium-sized. The chain links TRBV20-1 to TRBJ2-1, with D uncertain. The CDR3 sequence is 12 residues long. Trimming took off 2 bases at V and 4 bases at J, with 6 bases between the two ends. Germline values: CDR1 DFQATT, CDR2 SNEGSKA (reference sequence). CDR3 nucleotides: TGCAGTGCTAGAAGGGAATACAATGAGCAGTTCTTC. Its translation: CSARREYNEQFF.

This clonotype has ten or more counts. The V gene is TRBV6-1, the J gene TRBJ1-4; TRBD1 is a possible D gene (5 bases). Trimming pared 8 bases from V and 3 bases from J, leaving 22 bases between. The CDR3 covers 17 residues. Germline V gene data show CDR1 as MNHNS and CDR2 as SASEGT. The CDR3 loop reads CASLPAGGLFANEKLFF. CDR3 coding DNA: TGTGCCAGCCTCCCGGCGGGGGGATTATTTGCTAATGAAAAACTGTTTTTT.

This clonotype occurred many times. The rearrangement uses TRBV12-3 or TRBV12-4 and TRBJ2-7, with D perhaps matching TRBD1 (5 bases). Trimming pared 0 bases from V and 7 bases from J, leaving 10 bases between. This CDR3 comprises 13 residues. CDR3 nucleotides: TGTGCCAGCAGTTTAGCGCAGGGTGGAGAGCAGTACTTC. Translating it yields CASSLAQGGEQYF.

This clonotype was found many times. V usage is TRBV6-1 and J usage is TRBJ2-7; either TRBD1 or TRBD2 may supply D (6 bases each). The length of the CDR3 is 14 residues. CDR1 and CDR2 from the germline V gene are MNHNS and SASEGT. The V gene lost 8 bases and the J gene lost 5 bases, with 19 bases spanning the gap. The CDR3 spells CASGVGGPTNEQYF. The CDR3 DNA follows: TGTGCCAGCGGCGTAGGGGGGCCAACGAACGAGCAGTACTTC.

This clonotype was picked up many times. This chain joins TRBV6-1 and TRBJ2-7; 8 positions agree with TRBD1. The CDR3 runs 14 residues. Germline-derived CDR1 and CDR2 are MNHNS and SASEGT. The ends lost 3 bases at V and 1 base at J; junction bases unmatched: 2. In DNA, the CDR3 is TGTGCCAGCAGTGACAGGGGGCTTTCCTACGAGCAGTACTTC. This gives the protein CASSDRGLSYEQYF.

The V call is TRBV6-6, the J call TRBJ1-6; no clear D. From germline, CDR1 is MNHNY and CDR2 SVGAGI (reference sequence). This CDR3 is 13 amino acids long. Deletions cut 8 bases from V and 2 bases from J, with 7 bases between. This chain's CDR3 is CASQIAYNSPLHF. The CDR3 DNA reads TGTGCCAGCCAAATAGCCTATAATTCACCCCTCCACTTT.

This clonotype was seen at least ten times. V and J are TRBV7-6 and TRBJ1-1; D is possibly TRBD1 (6 bases). Germline V gene data show CDR1 as SGHVS and CDR2 as FNYEAQ. The CDR3 consists of 15 residues. Between the trimmed V and J ends, which lost 1 base and 2 bases, there was a span of 11 bases. CDR3 loop: CASSLGVGGNTEAFF. CDR3 DNA sequence: TGTGCCAGCAGCTTAGGAGTGGGGGGCAACACTGAAGCTTTCTTT.

Ten or more counts support this clonotype. The chain joins TRBV7-6 to TRBJ2-5, with a weak D call TRBD1 (5 bases). The CDR3 has 13 amino acids. Germline assignment: CDR1 SGHVS and CDR2 FNYEAQ. The V end lost 2 bases, the J end lost 5 bases, and 9 bases lay between the germline ends. The CDR3 protein is CASSLIGAETQYF. In DNA form, the CDR3 reads TGTGCCAGCAGCTTAATTGGGGCGGAGACCCAGTACTTC.

The chain links TRBV30 to TRBJ1-4; D not resolved. Trimming stripped 4 bases from V and 8 bases from J, with 17 bases between. CDR3 length equals 14 residues. Germline V lookup: CDR1 GTSNPN, CDR2 SVGIG (reference sequence). Written as DNA, the CDR3 is TGTGCCTGGAATTTGGGTATGATAGGAGAAAAACTGTTTTTT. Its translation: CAWNLGMIGEKLFF.

This clonotype was picked up many times. This chain links TRBV7-3 with TRBJ1-4; 7 positions match TRBD1. V shed 0 bases and J 7 bases; nucleotides not matched to a gene: 5. This CDR3 is built from 15 residues. The germline gives CDR1 SGHTA, CDR2 FQGTGA. The CDR3 coding sequence is TGTGCCAGCAGCTTAACAGGGGGCCAAGGTGAAAAACTGTTTTTT. The encoded protein is CASSLTGGQGEKLFF.

This clonotype occurred many times. This chain joins TRBV2 and TRBJ1-5, with D uncertain. From germline, CDR1 is SNHLY and CDR2 FYNNEI. The CDR3 is made up of 13 amino acids. Trimming took off 6 bases at V and 4 bases at J, with 10 bases between the two ends. Here the CDR3 DNA reads TGTGCCAGCAGCTCGATCCAGAATCAGCCCCAGCATTTT. Translated, it gives CASSSIQNQPQHF.